This T cell receptor (beta chain) comes out of a study of identifying expanded T cells in peripheral blood. Healthy donors had no documented immune events, such as infections, while sampled. Study-wide points: About 1.2 clones differed between technical replicates, versus 16.4 and 19 over time. Clone count variance between approximately two-week samples rose with total template count.

Trimming cost V 0 bases and J 2 bases, with 11 bases left between them. This CDR3 contains 16 residues. The germline CDR1 and CDR2 sequences are SGHRS and YFSETQ. Measured with immunoSEQ multiplex PCR; TCRdb has only the in-frame clones, and not every one. The sample carries more than 50,000 clones, about 83% recorded once. This clone was counted a single time. Its cognate antigen is unknown. The sequenced sample consisted of blood. The TCR was taken from a person aged 18-70 years in good health. This sequence joins TRBV5-1 and TRBJ1-4; D may be TRBD1 (6 bases). CDR3 nucleotides: TGCGCCAGCAGCTTGGCAGGGGTCGTTACTAATGAAAAACTGTTTTTT. It is translated as CASSLAGVVTNEKLFF.